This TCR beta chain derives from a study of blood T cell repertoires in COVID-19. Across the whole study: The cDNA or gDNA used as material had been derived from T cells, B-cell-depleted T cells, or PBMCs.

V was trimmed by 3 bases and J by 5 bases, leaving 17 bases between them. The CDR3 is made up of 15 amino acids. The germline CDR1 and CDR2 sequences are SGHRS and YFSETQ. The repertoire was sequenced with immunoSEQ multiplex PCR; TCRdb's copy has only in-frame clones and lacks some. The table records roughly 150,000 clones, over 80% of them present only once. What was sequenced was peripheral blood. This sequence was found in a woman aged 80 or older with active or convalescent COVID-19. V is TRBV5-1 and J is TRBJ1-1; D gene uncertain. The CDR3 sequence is CASSSGYLRETEAFF. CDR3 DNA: TGCGCCAGCAGCTCGGGGTATCTTCGGGAGACTGAAGCTTTCTTT. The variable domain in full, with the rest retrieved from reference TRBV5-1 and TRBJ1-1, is KAGVTQTPRYLIKTRGQQVTLSCSPISGHRSVSWYQQTPGQGLQFLFEYFSETQRNKGNFPGRFSGRQFSNSRSEMNVSTLELGDSALYLCASSSGYLRETEAFFGQGTRLTVV.